This T cell receptor (beta chain) was captured by sequencing in a study of neoadjuvant anti-PD-1 for oral cavity cancer. As for the study in general: Patients without progression received a fourth nivolumab dose around day 43, then surgical resection on days 50-56.

On this clone: Its specificity is unknown.

Survey sequencing of tumors mostly used roughly 5 ug DNA, two replicates. Sequencing was performed with immunoSEQ multiplex PCR; in TCRdb, only in-frame clones are kept and a portion is missing. The sample contains 25,000 or so clones, 25% to 30% of which appear only once. Indicated time point: after neoadjuvant nivolumab, at surgical resection. Stage II-IVA oral cavity squamous cell carcinoma was new and untreated by systemic or radiation therapy. The CDR3 covers 17 residues. The V gene lost 3 bases and the J gene lost 1 base, with 19 bases spanning the gap. Germline CDR1 KGHSH, CDR2 LQKENI. Study-level findings and limits: Treg/Th17 ratio rose with pretreatment blood and fell with post-treatment tumor TCRbeta clonality.

This sample comprised tumor tissue, obtained after nivolumab (anti-PD-1) treatment. The source of this sequence is a person aged 35-79 years with oral cavity squamous cell carcinoma. The rearrangement joins TRBV18 to TRBJ2-7; D may be TRBD1 or TRBD2 (5 bases each). The CDR3 protein is CASSPSFGTLRSYEQYF. The CDR3 DNA is TGTGCCAGCTCACCGTCCTTTGGGACCCTGCGATCCTACGAGCAGTACTTC.